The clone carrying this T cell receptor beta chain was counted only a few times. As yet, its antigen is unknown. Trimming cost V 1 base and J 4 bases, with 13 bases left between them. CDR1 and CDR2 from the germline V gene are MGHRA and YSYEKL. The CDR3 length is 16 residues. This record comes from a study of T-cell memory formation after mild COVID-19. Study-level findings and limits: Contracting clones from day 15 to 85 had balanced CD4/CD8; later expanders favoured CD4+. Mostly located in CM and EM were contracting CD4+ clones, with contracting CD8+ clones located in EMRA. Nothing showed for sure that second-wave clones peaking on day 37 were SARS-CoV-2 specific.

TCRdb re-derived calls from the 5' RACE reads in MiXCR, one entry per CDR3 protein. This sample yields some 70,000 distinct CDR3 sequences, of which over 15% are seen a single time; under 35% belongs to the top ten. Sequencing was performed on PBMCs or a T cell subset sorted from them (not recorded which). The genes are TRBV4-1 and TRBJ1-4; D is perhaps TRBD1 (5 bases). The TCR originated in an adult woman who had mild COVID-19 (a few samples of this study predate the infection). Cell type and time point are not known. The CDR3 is CASSQGWGVHNEKLFF. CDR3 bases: TGCGCCAGCAGCCAAGGCTGGGGGGTCCATAATGAAAAACTGTTTTTT.